This TCR beta chain comes out of a study of CD8 T cells in ankylosing spondylitis. Ten or more counts support this clonotype. Its antigen is unidentified. It was by quantitative 5'-RACE with molecular barcodes that TCR beta libraries were made. TCRdb analysed the 5' RACE reads with MiXCR anew, one entry per CDR3 protein. Among about 500,000 distinct CDR3 sequences listed, about 5% were seen once. General study points: The authors reported significant enrichment of disease-linked clones in matched ankylosing spondylitis synovial fluid. Eight highly homologous variants formed a TCR beta motif that appeared characteristic of ankylosing spondylitis blood.

V gave up 1 base and J gave up 7 bases; unmatched junction bases: 7. CDR1 is DFQATT, CDR2 SNEGSKA, per germline (reference sequence). The CDR3 covers 15 residues. The TCR originated in a male donor with ankylosing spondylitis. The specimen was blood, either unsorted or a sorted T cell fraction (not recorded which). This chain uses TRBV20-1 with TRBJ2-1, with 10 positions matching TRBD1. The CDR3 is CSARAGTGAENEQFF. The CDR3 DNA is TGCAGTGCTAGAGCGGGGACAGGGGCTGAGAATGAGCAGTTCTTC.